The 9 T cell receptor beta chains below come from one sample, sequenced in a study of graft-versus-host responses after intestinal transplantation. Their target antigens are unknown. The data were produced by immunoSEQ multiplex PCR, yet TCRdb's version contains in-frame clones alone and is incomplete. The sample records about 110,000 clones, 90% to 95% being singletons. The sample here was unstimulated CD8+ T cells sorted from spleen or lymph node cells, taken before transplant. The origin of the receptors is a human donor who was the organ donor for an intestinal transplant.

The chain is built from TRBV19 and TRBJ1-3, with D perhaps TRBD1 (5 bases). This CDR3 spans 17 amino acids. Germline V gene sequence: CDR1 LNHDA, CDR2 SQIVND (reference sequence). The ends were cut back, 2 bases at V and 0 bases at J, with 14 bases in the middle. CDR3 protein: CASSIILAGASGNTIYF. The DNA of the CDR3 is TGTGCCAGTAGTATAATTTTGGCCGGGGCCTCTGGAAACACCATATATTTT.

J is TRBJ2-7 and V is TRBV23-1, with a weak D call TRBD2 (5 bases). Being an ORF, TRBV23-1 has a function that is uncertain. With 2 bases removed from V and 2 bases from J, the gap between germline ends came to 10 bases. The length of the CDR3 is 14 residues. The CDR3 coding sequence is TGCGCCAGCAGTCAAAGGACTGGACCCTACGAGCAGTACTTC. Amino acids: CASSQRTGPYEQYF.

This clone appeared a single time. The rearrangement joins TRBV10-3 to TRBJ1-2; 8 nucleotides match TRBD1. Germline CDR1 and CDR2: ENHRY and SYGVKD. CDR3 size: 14 residues. After removal of 6 bases from V and 8 bases from J, the junction contained 11 bases not matched to a gene. CDR3 protein: CAIRRTGKREGYTF. CDR3 bases: TGTGCCATCAGGAGGACAGGGAAGCGGGAAGGCTACACCTTC.

CDR3 region: CASSLARGATQYF. For the CDR3, the DNA is TGTGCCAGCAGTTTAGCCAGGGGAGCCACCCAGTACTTC. The chain couples TRBV27 to TRBJ2-5; TRBD1 might be the D (6 bases). This CDR3 region has 13 residues. Germline CDR1 MNHEY, CDR2 SMNVEV (reference sequence). Trimming stripped 2 bases from V and 8 bases from J, with 12 bases between.

There are a few counts of this clone. This chain connects TRBV6-6 to TRBJ2-7; tentatively, D is TRBD1 (6 bases). Trimming removed 5 bases from V and 3 bases from J, with 8 bases in between. This CDR3 has 12 residues. Germline V gene lookup returns CDR1 MNHNY and CDR2 SVGAGI (reference sequence). The CDR3 DNA sequence: TGTGCCAGCAGTATGGACAGCTACGAGCAGTACTTC. Protein sequence: CASSMDSYEQYF.

V is TRBV11-2 and J is TRBJ2-2; TRBD2 matches at 10 bases. There are 14 residues in the CDR3. The junction had 1 base not matched to a gene; V was cut back by 5 bases and J by 4 bases. Germline CDR1 is SGHAT and CDR2 is FQNNGV. The CDR3 DNA is TGTGCCAGCAGCGTAGCGGGAGGCACCGGGGAGCTGTTTTTT. This codes for CASSVAGGTGELFF.

This chain joins TRBV4-2 and TRBJ1-1; perhaps TRBD1 as D (6 bases). Trimming removed 4 bases at V and 7 bases at J, with 10 bases between. CDR3 length: 12 residues. Germline V lookup: CDR1 LGHNA, CDR2 YNFKEQ. This CDR3 is CASSPTGNEAFF. In nucleotides, the CDR3 is TGTGCCAGCAGCCCCACAGGGAATGAAGCTTTCTTT.

This chain joins TRBV7-8 and TRBJ2-7, with 12 bases fitting TRBD2. The V gene end was trimmed by 3 bases and the J gene end by 3 bases; junction bases not matched to a gene: 0. This CDR3 comprises 14 residues. Germline loops: CDR1 SGHVS, CDR2 FQNEAQ. The CDR3 sequence: CASSLGLAGYEQYF. The CDR3 DNA follows: TGTGCCAGCAGCTTGGGACTAGCGGGCTACGAGCAGTACTTC. The whole variable domain, filled in from reference TRBV7-8 and TRBJ2-7, reads GAGVSQSPRYKVAKRGQDVALRCDPISGHVSLFWYQQALGQGPEFLTYFQNEAQLDKSGLPSDRFFAERPEGSVSTLKIQRTQQEDSAVYLCASSLGLAGYEQYFGPGTRLTVT.

The V gene is TRBV9, the J gene TRBJ2-6; no clear D gene. Germline V gene lookup returns CDR1 SGDLS and CDR2 YYNGEE. V was cut by 0 bases and J by 3 bases, with 10 bases left in between. The CDR3 length is 16 residues. CDR3 residues: CASSVGGRVGANVLTF. DNA for the CDR3: TGTGCCAGCAGCGTAGGGGGTAGAGTTGGGGCCAACGTCCTGACTTTC.